The entry below describes one TCR beta chain. One junction end does not reproduce the germline sequence, and a read error may be involved. Germline lookup yields CDR1 LGHDT and CDR2 YNNKEL (reference sequence). The CDR3 length is 12 residues. Exclusion of a patient resulted from uncontrolled infection, other autoimmune disease, pregnancy or lactation. This entry is derived from a study of T cells in Graves' hyperthyroidism and ophthalmopathy. Authors of the study amplified TCR beta CDR3 regions from RNA transcripts. The TCR CDR3 was amplified in a first-round RT-PCR using the HTBI primer set. TCRdb re-analysed the multiplex PCR reads in MiXCR, keeping a single row per CDR3 protein. The sample holds 530,000 or so distinct CDR3 sequences, approximately 25% seen once.

The rearrangement uses TRBV3-1 and TRBJ2-5; tentative D call: TRBD1 (6 bases). This receptor was taken from a woman under 40 with Graves' ophthalmopathy. Sequenced material: blood. The CDR3 nucleotides read TGTTCCAGCAGCCAGGGGCGGGAGACCCAGTACTTC. This gives the protein CSSSQGRETQYF.